Listed below are T cell receptor beta chains from one sample, sequenced in a study of T cell responses to AZD1222 COVID-19 vaccine. Repertoires were generated with immunoSEQ multiplex PCR, while TCRdb's copy carries only in-frame clones and drops some. The sample lists nearly 110,000 clones, 70% to 90% occurring once. This sample comprised peripheral blood, obtained 28 days after the second AZD1222 dose. The receptors originated from an adult who received the AZD1222 COVID-19 vaccine. The CDR3 runs from the conserved cysteine through the conserved F or W. D genes are given only for firm matches. Clone sizes are given selectively: once, few, many, or a class where the clone is expanded.

TRBJ1-2 | - | TRBV28 | 12 | - | TGTGCCAGCACCCCGACCGCCTATGGCTACACCTTC | CASTPTAYGYTF
TRBJ2-1 | - | TRBV20-1 | 14 | - | TGCAGTGCTAGTTTACCGTTAAGCTACAATGAGCAGTTCTTC | CSASLPLSYNEQFF
TRBJ2-1 | TRBD2 | TRBV5-1 | 17 | - | TGCGCCAGCAAGAATACTAGCGGGGGGCCGTCCTACAATGAGCAGTTCTTC | CASKNTSGGPSYNEQFF
TRBJ1-1 | TRBD1 | TRBV4-2 | 16 | - | TGTGCCAGCAGCCATAAGACAGGGGGCCCAAACACTGAAGCTTTCTTT | CASSHKTGGPNTEAFF
TRBJ1-2 | - | TRBV6-2/TRBV6-3 | 13 | - | TGTGCCAGCAGTTCGGGACTTTATGCGGGCTACACCTTC | CASSSGLYAGYTF
TRBJ2-7 | TRBD1 | TRBV7-8 | 15 | - | TGTGCCAGCAGCTCACCGGGACAGGGTCGCGACGAGCAGTACTTC | CASSSPGQGRDEQYF
TRBJ2-6 | - | TRBV30 | 19 | - | TGTGCCTGGAGTGTGGCGCCTGGTCAGCTGGTCTCTGGGGCCAACGTCCTGACTTTC | CAWSVAPGQLVSGANVLTF
TRBJ2-5 | - | TRBV5-1 | 15 | - | TGCGCCAGCAGCTTGAGGGGTACAGCCCAAGAGACCCAGTACTTC | CASSLRGTAQETQYF
TRBJ1-1 | TRBD1 | TRBV19 | 13 | - | TGTGCCAGGAAGATACAGGGGGCGGTGGAAGCTTTCTTT | CARKIQGAVEAFF
TRBJ1-1 | TRBD1 | TRBV30 | 15 | - | TGTGCCTGGACCCGCGAAGGGACAGTGAACACTGAAGCTTTCTTT | CAWTREGTVNTEAFF
TRBJ2-4 | - | TRBV4-1 | 17 | - | TGCGCCAGCAGCCAAGATAGAGGGGTCCTAGCCAAAAACATTCAGTACTTC | CASSQDRGVLAKNIQYF
TRBJ2-5 | - | TRBV5-5 | 14 | once | TGTGCCAGCAGCTTGGGAGTCGCCGGAGAGACCCAGTACTTC | CASSLGVAGETQYF
TRBJ2-1 | - | TRBV19 | 16 | - | TGTGCCAGTAGTATAGACCGGGACATGGACTACAATGAGCAGTTCTTC | CASSIDRDMDYNEQFF
TRBJ2-3 | TRBD1 | TRBV20-1 | 14 | - | TGCAGTGCTAGTCCCACAGGGGGAATGGATACGCAGTATTTT | CSASPTGGMDTQYF
TRBJ1-2 | - | TRBV5-4 | 13 | - | TGTGCCAGCAGTTCGGACGGAAACTATGGCTACACCTTC | CASSSDGNYGYTF
TRBJ1-2 | TRBD1 | TRBV5-5 | 15 | - | TGTGCCAGCAGCTTAACAGGGGCAGGGGCCTATGGCTACACCTTC | CASSLTGAGAYGYTF
TRBJ2-1 | TRBD2 | TRBV10-3 | 18 | - | TGTGCCATCAGTGATATATGGCGGGGGGGCTTTTCCTACAATGAGCAGTTCTTC | CAISDIWRGGFSYNEQFF
TRBJ2-3 | - | TRBV6-2/TRBV6-3 | 11 | - | TGTGCCAGCAGTTACTCAGATACGCAGTATTTT | CASSYSDTQYF
TRBJ2-4 | TRBD2 | TRBV5-1 | 14 | - | TGCGCCAGCAGCTACAGCGGGGAAAGAAACATTCAGTACTTC | CASSYSGERNIQYF
TRBJ2-1 | - | TRBV27 | 16 | - | TGTGCCAGCAGCCTAAGGGCGGTCGGATCCTACAATGAGCAGTTCTTC | CASSLRAVGSYNEQFF
TRBJ2-7 | TRBD2 | TRBV20-1 | 16 | - | TGCAGTGCTAGTGGCCTAGCGGGGGGGTTGAACTACGAGCAGTACTTC | CSASGLAGGLNYEQYF
TRBJ1-1 | TRBD1 | TRBV28 | 17 | - | TGTGCCAGCAGTTTGGGGAGGGGGCCTCACTGGGACACTGAAGCTTTCTTT | CASSLGRGPHWDTEAFF
TRBJ1-4 | - | TRBV5-4 | 15 | - | TGTGCCAGCAGCTCAAGGGGGGGGGAGAATGAAAAACTGTTTTTT | CASSSRGGENEKLFF
TRBJ1-6 | TRBD1 | TRBV5-1 | 16 | - | TGCGCCAGCAGTTCCACCCTGGGACAGGGAGATTCACCCCTCCACTTT | CASSSTLGQGDSPLHF
TRBJ2-2 | TRBD2 | TRBV4-3 | 17 | - | TGCGCCAGCAGCCAAGGGGAGCGGGGGGGCGCAGTCGGGGAGCTGTTTTTT | CASSQGERGGAVGELFF
TRBJ2-1 | TRBD2 | TRBV18 | 15 | once | TGTGCCAGCTCACCGGGACTAGCGGCCTACAATGAGCAGTTCTTC | CASSPGLAAYNEQFF
TRBJ1-4 | - | TRBV19 | 13 | - | TGTGCCAGTAGTATGTCCAGGGCGGAAAAACTGTTTTTT | CASSMSRAEKLFF
TRBJ1-6 | TRBD1 | TRBV9 | 14 | - | TGTGCCAGCAGCCATGGACAGGGTGGTTCACCCCTCCACTTT | CASSHGQGGSPLHF
TRBJ1-6 | - | TRBV21-1 | 14 | - | TGTGCCAGCAGCAATCGACAGAAGAATTCACCCCTCCACTTT | CASSNRQKNSPLHF
TRBJ1-4 | TRBD1 | TRBV5-1 | 15 | - | TGCGCCAGCAGCGAGACGACAGGGGCTAATGAAAAACTGTTTTTT | CASSETTGANEKLFF
TRBJ2-7 | - | TRBV19 | 15 | - | TGTGCCAGTAGTCACCCCGCGACAGCTTCCTACGAGCAGTACTTC | CASSHPATASYEQYF
TRBJ2-7 | - | TRBV4-3 | 15 | - | TGCGCCAGCAGGTCAGGCGTCACAGGAGCCTACGAGCAGTACTTC | CASRSGVTGAYEQYF
TRBJ1-2 | TRBD1 | TRBV19 | 12 | - | TGTGCCAGTAGAGGACAGGGCGGCGGCTACACCTTC | CASRGQGGGYTF
TRBJ2-7 | - | TRBV7-6 | 15 | - | TGTGCCAGCAGCCCGATCGGGACTGCCTCCTACGAGCAGTACTTC | CASSPIGTASYEQYF